This T cell receptor beta chain came from a study of regulatory T cells in long-lasting Graves disease (dated by TCRdb to about 2021). About the study as a whole: Persistent Graves' disease was defined as antithyroid drug treatment for over 5 years with persistently positive TSH receptor autoantibodies. This study used TCR sequencing and RNA sequencing of peripheral blood to compare persistent Graves' disease patients against newly diagnosed Graves' disease patients. The study was registered as a clinical trial and conducted in China. TCR sequencing covered 13 persistent and some 20 newly diagnosed Graves' disease patients, approximately 33 samples in total. On average, persistent Graves' disease patients in the clinical cohort had been on antithyroid drugs for eight to twelve years.

Explained via the paper, the time point label denotes: persistent/refractory GD, antithyroid drugs over 5 years with positive TRAb. For both TCR sequencing and RNA sequencing, RNA was extracted from PBMCs using TRIzol. The diagnosis of Graves' disease followed American Thyroid Association guidelines. The patients came from an endocrinology department in Xi'an, China. Each patient gave 7.5 to 10 milliliters of peripheral blood, collected in an EDTA anticoagulant tube. Ficoll Paque Plus density gradient separation was used to isolate PBMCs, and no further T cell sorting was performed. RNA quality was checked with an Agilent 2100 Bioanalyzer and agarose gel, and concentration with a NanoDrop 2000. General findings and caveats noted by the study authors: Persistent disease showed preferential use of TRBV28, TRBJ1-2 and TRBJ2-5, whereas newly diagnosed disease favored TRBV20-1 and TRBJ2-1. Compared with newly diagnosed patients, persistent Graves' disease patients had lower TCR Shannon entropy and fewer highly expanded clones, which suggests clonal expansion. A larger number of public clonotypes was shared among persistent patients (approximately 2,600) than among newly diagnosed patients (around 870). The authors noted that the small sample size was a limitation that may lower accuracy. Peripheral blood alone was examined, since thyroid tissue, which constituted the primary lesion, could not be accessed. Sequencing and analysis were limited to the TCR beta chain.

Comments on this clonotype: Its antigen is still unknown. Base qualities are missing; no much larger clone stands one base away.

CDR1 and CDR2, per the germline V gene, are SGHRS and YFSETQ. Relative to germline, V is 4 bases shorter and J is 0 bases shorter, with 17 bases between their ends. The cysteine opens and the phenylalanine closes a CDR3 of 16 amino acids. The CDR3 DNA has 48 bases and is translated from base 1. The method behind the library was multiplex PCR. Instrument on record: Illumina HiSeq 4000. TCR beta libraries were built with iRepertoire HTBI primers and Arm-PCR amplification of CDR3 regions. PCR products were gel purified before sequencing. For the original study's pipeline: A total of 62 TRBV and 14 TRBJ segments were identified across samples and were used for gene usage analysis of CDR3 amino acid clonotypes. COPE and FqMerger were used to merge the filtered high-quality paired reads into contigs. BLAST was used to align contigs to IMGT TRBV, TRBD and TRBJ reference genes, with CDR3 defined following IMGT. Any clonotype with a frequency above 0.1% was classified as a highly expanded clone. Shannon entropy served as the measure of repertoire diversity, while the Gini coefficient captured V-J evenness. Public clonotypes were defined as clonotypes shared by more than one individual. In-frame beta chains were kept once TCRdb had trimmed the public reads at Q25 with fastp and called clones with MiXCR. Rows with one shared CDR3 protein collapse into an entry with the most common genes and DNA. None of the V and J calls come from the authors' own analysis; TCRdb made them. The sample contains around 500,000 distinct CDR3 sequences, less than 25% of them found a single time. The ten biggest clones cover 6.5% to 10% of the sample.

The sequence came from a female donor with Graves disease. The rearranged segments are TRBV5-1 and TRBJ2-7; there is no confident call for the D gene. The input for sequencing was peripheral blood mononuclear cells (PBMCs), taken when the disease was refractory, from a patient treated with antithyroid drugs. The CDR3 here reads CASSPITRLSSYEQYF. The DNA sequence is as follows: TGCGCCAGCAGCCCGATAACGAGATTGAGCTCCTACGAGCAGTACTTC.